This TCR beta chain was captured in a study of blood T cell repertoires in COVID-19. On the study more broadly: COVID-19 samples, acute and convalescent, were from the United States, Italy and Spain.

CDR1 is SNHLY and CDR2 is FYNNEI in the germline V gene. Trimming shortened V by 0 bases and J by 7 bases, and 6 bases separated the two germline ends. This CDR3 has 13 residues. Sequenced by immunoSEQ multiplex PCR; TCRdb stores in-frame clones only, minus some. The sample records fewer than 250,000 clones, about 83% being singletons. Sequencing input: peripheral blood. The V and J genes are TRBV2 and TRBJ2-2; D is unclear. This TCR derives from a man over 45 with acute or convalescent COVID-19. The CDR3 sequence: CASSEAQVGELFF. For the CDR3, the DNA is TGTGCCAGCAGTGAAGCGCAGGTCGGGGAGCTGTTTTTT.